This T cell receptor (beta chain) was found in a study of CD8 T cells in ankylosing spondylitis (dated by TCRdb to the late 2010s). Study-wide context: The study set out to find disease-linked TCR variants by profiling T cell receptor beta repertoires in ankylosing spondylitis patients and healthy donors. In total, the full study cohort was made up of approximately 99 healthy donors and approximately 27 ankylosing spondylitis patients. Samples of peripheral blood were taken, and for ankylosing spondylitis patients, synovial fluid was collected as well. On the study overall, not on this receptor specifically: Blood from ankylosing spondylitis patients appeared to be characterized by a TCR beta motif made up of 8 or 9 highly homologous amino acid variants. According to the report, matched synovial fluid samples from ankylosing spondylitis patients were significantly enriched for the disease-linked clones. Some motif variants were previously reported in synovial fluid and blood of reactive arthritis patients, suggesting common disease-initiation mechanisms. The disease-linked clones had a CD8+ phenotype and were found at relatively low frequencies in peripheral blood.

Instrument used: Illumina HiSeq 2500. Quantitative 5'-RACE with molecular barcodes was used to prepare TCR beta libraries. On the study's bioinformatics: A new computational method based on a probabilistic model of VDJ rearrangement was used to identify disease-linked TCR variants. TCRdb reworked the public reads: Q25 trimming with fastp, MiXCR clone assembly, productive beta chains retained. Rows are combined by CDR3 protein, so each entry shows the most common genes and DNA. These V and J calls rely on TCRdb rather than the paper's analysis. The sample profile shows 200,000 to 250,000 distinct CDR3 sequences; around 10% of them were found once. Of the sample, roughly 6.8% falls within the top ten clones. Based on the germline V gene, the CDR1 and CDR2 sequences are SQVTM and ANQGSEA. The CDR3 covers 13 residues, taking in both the cysteine and the phenylalanine. Of the read, only the CDR3 DNA is kept; its 39 bases are in frame from base 1. V is pruned by 4 bases and J by 0 bases, leaving 1 base of the junction without a gene match.

In its sample, this clonotype was seen many times. This clone's antigen is unknown. Base-call qualities are not available, and no considerably larger clone is one nucleotide away. Sequencing used blood, either unsorted or a sorted T cell fraction (not recorded which). Recombination connected TRBV29-1 to TRBJ2-3, and TRBD1 aligns with 7 junction nucleotides. This clonotype was obtained from a male donor with ankylosing spondylitis or in good health (not recorded which). The CDR3 loop reads CSVAGGSTDTQYF. The sequenced DNA: TGCAGCGTTGCAGGGGGAAGCACAGATACGCAGTATTTT.